This entry lists 5 T cell receptor beta chains sequenced from one sample in a study of OX40 agonist ivuxolimab in advanced cancers. Library creation used the immunoSEQ multiplex PCR assay. In TCRdb, the immuneACCESS table is reduced to in-frame sequences with V and J assigned. These tables do not hold every clone; where another copy was compared, an unresolved V gene accounts for under half, and the others remain unexplained. The sample records 40,000 or so clones, approximately 87% of which are singletons. About a third of the sample is in the top ten clones. The specimen was CD4+ or CD8+ T cells sorted from blood, collected in a trial of the OX40 agonist ivuxolimab. Receptors were obtained from an adult with an advanced solid tumor such as melanoma, head and neck, liver or kidney cancer.

The genes are TRBV4-2 and TRBJ1-2; possible D gene TRBD1, 5 bases. V lost 0 bases and J lost 4, with 15 bases in between. Germline lookup yields CDR1 LGHNA and CDR2 YNFKEQ. This CDR3 has 16 residues. The CDR3 DNA sequence: TGTGCCAGCAGCCAAGATGCGGGGCGACTTAGCTATGGCTACACCTTC. Amino acids: CASSQDAGRLSYGYTF.

V gene TRBV30 combines with J gene TRBJ1-2, with D possibly TRBD1 on 6 matching bases. The length of the CDR3 is 14 residues. Germline V CDR1 and CDR2: GTSNPN, SVGIG (reference sequence). Between the trimmed V and J ends, which lost 5 bases and 4 bases, there was a span of 17 bases. DNA of the CDR3: TGTGCCTGGTCTGACAGGATCAACCTCTATGGCTACACCTTC. Amino acids: CAWSDRINLYGYTF. The whole variable domain, remainder taken from reference TRBV30 and TRBJ1-2, is SQTIHQWPATLVQPVGSPLSLECTVEGTSNPNLYWYRQAAGRGLQLLFYSVGIGQISSEVPQNLSASRPQDRQFILSSKKLLLSDSGFYLCAWSDRINLYGYTFGSGTRLTVV.

This rearrangement joins TRBV29-1 to TRBJ1-2; D ambiguous. CDR3 length equals 12 residues. Trimming removed 4 bases from V and 4 bases from J, with 10 bases in between. Germline values: CDR1 SQVTM, CDR2 ANQGSEA. CDR3 DNA sequence: TGCAGCGTTGTTAAGGAACCCTATGGCTACACCTTC. This translates into CSVVKEPYGYTF.

V and J are TRBV2 and TRBJ2-3; D may correspond to TRBD1 or TRBD2 (5 bases each). V dropped 4 bases and J dropped 1 base, with 12 bases sitting between them. The germline V gene has CDR1 SNHLY and CDR2 FYNNEI. This CDR3 is 15 amino acids long. The CDR3 loop is CASSVRDPRTDTQYF. DNA of the CDR3: TGTGCCAGCAGTGTCCGGGACCCACGCACAGATACGCAGTATTTT.

This chain joins TRBV28 and TRBJ2-7, with 12 bases that match TRBD1. After removal of 4 bases from V and 1 base from J, the junction contained 5 bases not matched to a gene. Germline loops: CDR1 MDHEN, CDR2 SYDVKM. CDR3 size: 16 residues. The CDR3 DNA reads TGTGCCAGCAGTTGGCCGGGACAGGGGGCTTCCTACGAGCAGTACTTC. Amino acids: CASSWPGQGASYEQYF.